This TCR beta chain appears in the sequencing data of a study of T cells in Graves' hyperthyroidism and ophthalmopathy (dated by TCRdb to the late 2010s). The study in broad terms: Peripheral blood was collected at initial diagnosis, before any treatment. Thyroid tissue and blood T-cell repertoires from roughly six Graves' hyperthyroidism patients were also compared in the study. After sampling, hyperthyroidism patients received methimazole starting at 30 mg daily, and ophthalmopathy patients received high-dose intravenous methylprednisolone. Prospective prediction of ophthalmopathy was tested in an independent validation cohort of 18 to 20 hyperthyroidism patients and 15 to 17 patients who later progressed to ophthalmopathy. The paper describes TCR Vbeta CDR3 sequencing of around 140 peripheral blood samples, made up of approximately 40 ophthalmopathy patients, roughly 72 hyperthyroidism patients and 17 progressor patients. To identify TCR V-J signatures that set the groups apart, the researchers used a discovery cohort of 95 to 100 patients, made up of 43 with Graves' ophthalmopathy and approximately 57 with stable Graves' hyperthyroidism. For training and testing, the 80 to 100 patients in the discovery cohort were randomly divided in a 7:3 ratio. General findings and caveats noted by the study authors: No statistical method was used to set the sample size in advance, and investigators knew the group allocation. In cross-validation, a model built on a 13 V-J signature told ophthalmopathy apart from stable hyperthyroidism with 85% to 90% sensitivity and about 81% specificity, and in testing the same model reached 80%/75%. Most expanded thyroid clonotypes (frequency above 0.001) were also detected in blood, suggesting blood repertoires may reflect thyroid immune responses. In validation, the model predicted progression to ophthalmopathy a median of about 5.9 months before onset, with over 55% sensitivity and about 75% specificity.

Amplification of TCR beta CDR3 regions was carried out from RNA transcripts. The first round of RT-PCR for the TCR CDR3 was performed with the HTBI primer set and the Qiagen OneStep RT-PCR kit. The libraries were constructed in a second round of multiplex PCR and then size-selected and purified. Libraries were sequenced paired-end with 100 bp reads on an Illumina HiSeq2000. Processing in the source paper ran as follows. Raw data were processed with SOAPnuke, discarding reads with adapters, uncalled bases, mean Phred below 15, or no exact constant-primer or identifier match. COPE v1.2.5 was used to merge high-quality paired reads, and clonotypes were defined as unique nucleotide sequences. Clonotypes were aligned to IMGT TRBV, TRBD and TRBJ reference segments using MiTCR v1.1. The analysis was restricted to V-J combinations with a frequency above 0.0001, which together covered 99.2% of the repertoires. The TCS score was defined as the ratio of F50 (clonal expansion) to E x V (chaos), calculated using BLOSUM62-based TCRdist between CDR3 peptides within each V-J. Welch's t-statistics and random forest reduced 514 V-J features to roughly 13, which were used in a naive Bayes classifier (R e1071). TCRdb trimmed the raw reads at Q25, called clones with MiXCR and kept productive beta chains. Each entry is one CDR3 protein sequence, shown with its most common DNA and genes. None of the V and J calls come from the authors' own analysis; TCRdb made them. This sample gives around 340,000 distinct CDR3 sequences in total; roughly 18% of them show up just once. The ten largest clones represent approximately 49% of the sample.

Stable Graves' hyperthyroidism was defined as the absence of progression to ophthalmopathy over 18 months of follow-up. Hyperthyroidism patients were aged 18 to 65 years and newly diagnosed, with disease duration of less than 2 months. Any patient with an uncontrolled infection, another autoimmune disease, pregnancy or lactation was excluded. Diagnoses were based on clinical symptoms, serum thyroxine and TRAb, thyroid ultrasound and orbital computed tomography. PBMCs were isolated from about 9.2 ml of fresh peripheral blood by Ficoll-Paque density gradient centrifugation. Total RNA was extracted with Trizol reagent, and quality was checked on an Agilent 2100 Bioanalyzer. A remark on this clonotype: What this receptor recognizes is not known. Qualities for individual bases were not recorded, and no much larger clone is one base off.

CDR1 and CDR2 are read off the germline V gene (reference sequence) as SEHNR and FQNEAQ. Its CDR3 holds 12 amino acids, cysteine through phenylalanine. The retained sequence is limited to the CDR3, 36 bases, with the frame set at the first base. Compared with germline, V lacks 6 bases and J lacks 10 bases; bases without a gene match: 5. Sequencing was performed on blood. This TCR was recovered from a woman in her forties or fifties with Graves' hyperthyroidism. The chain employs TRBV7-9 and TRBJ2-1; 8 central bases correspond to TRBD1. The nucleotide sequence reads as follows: TGTGCCAGCAGTAAAGACAGGGGAGAGCAGTTCTTC. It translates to CASSKDRGEQFF.